One and the same sample provided the 17 T cell receptor beta chains below, sequenced in a study of T cell responses to AZD1222 COVID-19 vaccine (dated by TCRdb to the early 2020s). Per the publication, the time point label means: about 28 days (+/-7) after the second vaccine dose. The library was produced with the immunoSEQ multiplex PCR assay. What TCRdb holds here is the immuneACCESS table cut down to in-frame rearrangements. Part of the clones is not present; checked against another copy, under half of the missing clones reflect an unresolved V gene, and the others are unexplained. This sample comprises some 130,000 clones, approximately 91% of them detected only once. About 1.9% of the sample lies in the top ten. Sequencing was performed on peripheral blood, taken 28 days after the second AZD1222 dose. The receptor source for this set is an adult who received the AZD1222 COVID-19 vaccine.

The chain employs TRBV27 and TRBJ2-3, with D possibly matching TRBD1 (6 bases). Trimming shortened V by 7 bases and J by 0 bases, and 17 bases separated the two germline ends. The CDR3 is 16 residues long. Looked up from germline, CDR1 is MNHEY and CDR2 is SMNVEV (reference sequence). CDR3 amino acids: CASTPDSLISTDTQYF. CDR3 bases: TGTGCCAGCACTCCGGACAGCCTAATTAGCACAGATACGCAGTATTTT.

V gene TRBV6-6 combines with J gene TRBJ2-3; D call uncertain. The CDR3 is 21 residues long. The V end was cut by 6 bases, the J end by 0 bases, with 31 bases between. CDR1 and CDR2 from the germline V gene are MNHNY and SVGAGI (reference sequence). The CDR3 sequence is CASSPRVKGLLKPSSTDTQYF. DNA of the CDR3: TGTGCCAGCAGCCCAAGGGTTAAAGGTCTACTCAAACCCTCTAGCACAGATACGCAGTATTTT.

The chain carries TRBV9 and TRBJ2-2; 7 bases are a match to TRBD1. J gave up 6 bases and V 0 bases, and 8 bases lay outside the gene matches. The CDR3 is 16 amino acids. Germline values: CDR1 SGDLS, CDR2 YYNGEE. The CDR3 region is CASSVEQGLKSGELFF. The DNA of the CDR3 is TGTGCCAGCAGCGTAGAACAGGGGTTGAAATCCGGGGAGCTGTTTTTT.

V and J are TRBV6-5 and TRBJ1-2; 9 positions agree with TRBD1. Trimming cost V 4 bases and J 8 bases; bases outside gene matches: 8. The germline gives CDR1 MNHEY, CDR2 SVGAGI. CDR3 length: 14 residues. CDR3 residues: CASSFQDRGMGYTF. CDR3 bases: TGTGCCAGCAGTTTCCAGGACAGGGGAATGGGCTACACCTTC.

The genes are TRBV5-1 and TRBJ2-1, with D tentatively TRBD2 (5 bases). The CDR3 totals 16 residues. The ends were cut back, 4 bases at V and 0 bases at J, with 14 bases in the middle. CDR1 SGHRS and CDR2 YFSETQ come from the germline V gene. CDR3 in amino acids: CASSLGVISSYNEQFF. The CDR3 DNA is TGCGCCAGCAGCCTCGGGGTAATAAGCTCCTACAATGAGCAGTTCTTC.

The rearrangement joins TRBV5-1 to TRBJ1-5; 8 nucleotides agree with TRBD1. The CDR3 covers 15 residues. Unmatched junction bases numbered 5, after V lost 0 bases and J lost 6 bases. Per the germline V gene, CDR1 is SGHRS and CDR2 is YFSETQ. CDR3 bases: TGCGCCAGCAGCTTGGTCACAGGGGGGGGTCAGCCCCAGCATTTT. It specifies CASSLVTGGGQPQHF.

The chain uses TRBV6-2 or TRBV6-3 and TRBJ2-1, with 8 nucleotides matching TRBD2. CDR3 length equals 21 residues. Germline values: CDR1 MNHEY, CDR2 SVGEGT. V dropped 2 bases and J dropped 5; count of bases not matched to a gene: 23. The CDR3 region is CASSYEVEAGANWGLHNEQFF. CDR3 in DNA: TGTGCCAGCAGTTACGAGGTTGAAGCGGGGGCCAATTGGGGGTTACACAATGAGCAGTTCTTC.

Concerning this clone itself: Distinct nucleotide sequences in the sample also encode this CDR3. The J gene is TRBJ1-2, the V gene TRBV12-3 or TRBV12-4; D is ambiguous. This CDR3 comprises 12 residues. Trimming took 6 bases from V and 3 from J, leaving 8 bases between them. The CDR3 DNA reads as TGTGCCAGCAGCCTTGGATACTATGGCTACACCTTC. Amino acid sequence: CASSLGYYGYTF.

J is TRBJ1-2 and V is TRBV4-3; the match to TRBD1 covers 7 bases. Germline V gene data show CDR1 as LGHNA and CDR2 as YSLEER. Trimming cost V 3 bases and J 4 bases; bases outside gene matches: 11. The CDR3 loop spans 16 amino acids. Here the CDR3 DNA reads TGCGCCAGCAGCCACGGAGCAAACAGGGGATTCTATGGCTACACCTTC. Its translation is CASSHGANRGFYGYTF.

V usage is TRBV19 and J usage is TRBJ2-7; 8 positions match TRBD2. Germline CDR1 reads LNHDA; CDR2 reads SQIVND (reference sequence). Losses at the gene ends were 5 bases for V and 4 bases for J; bases not matched to a gene: 1. This CDR3 contains 12 residues. The CDR3 DNA reads as TGTGCCAGTAGTGCGGGAGGTTACGAGCAGTACGTC. Amino acids: CASSAGGYEQYV.

The CDR3 nucleotides are TGTGCCAGCAGCAAAACGGGACAGGGCTGTACCTACGAGCAGTACGTC. Its protein product is CASSKTGQGCTYEQYV. J is TRBJ2-7 and V is TRBV21-1; TRBD1 is the table's D call, not checked against the DNA. TRBV21-1 is an annotated pseudogene. The CDR3 sequence is 16 residues long.

The chain is built from TRBV10-3 and TRBJ2-3; 16 bases align to TRBD2. Germline CDR1 is ENHRY and CDR2 is SYGVKD. The CDR3 consists of 17 residues. V lost 7 bases, J lost 5 bases, and 9 bases stayed unmatched. The CDR3 nucleotides read TGTGCCATCACCTCCGGGACTAGCGGGAGGGAGGGAGATACGCAGTATTTT. It encodes CAITSGTSGREGDTQYF.

V usage is TRBV7-2 and J usage is TRBJ1-2, with no clear D. Trimming cost V 2 bases and J 4 bases, with 14 bases left between them. CDR1 and CDR2 from the germline V gene are SGHTA and FQGNSA. This CDR3 contains 15 residues. The CDR3 region has the DNA TGTGCCAGCAGCTTAAGAGGAGTGGAGTCCTATGGCTACACCTTC. Translation gives CASSLRGVESYGYTF.

This chain joins TRBV7-9 and TRBJ2-1; TRBD2 aligns across 8 bases. This CDR3 is 17 amino acids long. Germline-derived CDR1 and CDR2 are SEHNR and FQNEAQ (reference sequence). V dropped 4 bases and J dropped 4; count of bases not matched to a gene: 12. The DNA of the CDR3 is TGTGCCAGCAGCTCAGGTTGGGCGGGGGGCCATTACAATGAGCAGTTCTTC. It codes for CASSSGWAGGHYNEQFF.

The chain is built from TRBV10-3 and TRBJ2-7; 7 bases agree with TRBD2. The CDR3 covers 13 residues. CDR1 is ENHRY, CDR2 SYGVKD, per germline. Trimming took 5 bases from V and 4 from J; bases not matched to a gene: 5. CDR3 loop: CAISQDGRYEQYV. DNA for the CDR3: TGTGCCATCAGTCAGGACGGGAGGTACGAGCAGTACGTC.

The chain couples TRBV7-8 to TRBJ2-3, with a tentative D call TRBD1 (5 bases). The CDR3 has 13 amino acids. Trimming cost V 7 bases and J 1 base, with 9 bases left between them. From germline, CDR1 is SGHVS and CDR2 FQNEAQ. CDR3 amino acids: CASNFRGTDTQYF. Written as DNA, the CDR3 is TGTGCCAGCAACTTCAGGGGCACAGATACGCAGTATTTT.

The CDR3 DNA follows: TGTGCCAGCAGCCCGACTGCCTCCTACAATGAGCAGTTCTTC. Its protein product is CASSPTASYNEQFF. V gene TRBV5-4 combines with J gene TRBJ2-1; no reliable D call. CDR3 length equals 14 residues. The V gene lost 4 bases and the J gene lost 0 bases, with 8 bases spanning the gap. Germline V gene data show CDR1 as SGHNT and CDR2 as YYREEE (reference sequence). Full variable domain (outside the CDR3, taken from reference TRBV5-4 and TRBJ2-1): ETGVTQSPTHLIKTRGQQVTLRCSSQSGHNTVSWYQQALGQGPQFIFQYYREEENGRGNFPPRFSGLQFPNYSSELNVNALELDDSALYLCASSPTASYNEQFFGPGTRLTVL.